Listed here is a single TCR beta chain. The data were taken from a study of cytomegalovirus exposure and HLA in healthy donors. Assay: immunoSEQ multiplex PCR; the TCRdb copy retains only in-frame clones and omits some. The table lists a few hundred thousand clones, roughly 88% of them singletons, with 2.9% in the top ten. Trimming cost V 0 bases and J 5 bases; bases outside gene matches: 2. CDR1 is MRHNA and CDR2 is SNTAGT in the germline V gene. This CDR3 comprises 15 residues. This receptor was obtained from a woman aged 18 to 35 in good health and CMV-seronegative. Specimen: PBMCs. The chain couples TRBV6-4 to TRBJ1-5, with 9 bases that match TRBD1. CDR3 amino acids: CASSDSWTGDQPQHF. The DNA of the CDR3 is TGTGCCAGCAGTGACTCATGGACAGGGGATCAGCCCCAGCATTTT.